This T cell receptor (beta chain) was documented in a study of regulatory T cells in long-lasting Graves disease. This CDR3 has 13 residues. V was cut by 8 bases and J by 9 bases, with 17 bases left in between. Time point described: newly diagnosed GD, antithyroid drugs for less than 3 months. Following extraction of RNA from PBMCs, that RNA was used to make the TCR library. TCR beta libraries were built with iRepertoire HTBI primers and Arm-PCR of CDR3 regions. TCRdb used MiXCR to reprocess the multiplex PCR reads, holding one entry per CDR3 protein. The sample contains about 380,000 distinct CDR3 sequences, roughly 16% of which appear only once.

This receptor was taken from a female donor with Graves disease. The source was peripheral blood mononuclear cells (PBMCs), collected at new diagnosis, from a patient treated with antithyroid drugs. The V call is TRBV12-3 or TRBV12-4, the J call TRBJ2-1; D may correspond to TRBD1 or TRBD2 (5 bases each). The CDR3 nucleotides are TGTGCCAGCGGGGGAAACCTCGGAACTGAGCAGTTCTTC. Encoded protein: CASGGNLGTEQFF.